The clone carrying this TCR beta chain has a count of ten or more. The source material, RNA transcripts, was used to amplify TCR beta CDR3 regions. First-round RT-PCR of the TCR CDR3 relied on the HTBI primer set. In TCRdb, the multiplex PCR reads were re-called with MiXCR into one record per CDR3 protein. This table has under 350,000 distinct CDR3 sequences, roughly 15% appearing once. Used for diagnoses were clinical symptoms, serum thyroxine and TRAb, thyroid ultrasound and orbital computed tomography. V was pared by 6 bases and J by 9 bases, with 9 bases of the junction left unmatched. The germline V gene encodes CDR1 DFQATT and CDR2 SNEGSKA (reference sequence). This CDR3 has 13 amino acids. This sample stems from a study of T cells in Graves' hyperthyroidism and ophthalmopathy.

The gene calls are TRBV20-1 and TRBJ2-1, with TRBD2 identical over 9 bases. The sample taken for sequencing was blood. The sequence came from a woman in her 40s with Graves' hyperthyroidism. The chain's CDR3 is CSAAGGRAVEQFF. The CDR3, as DNA: TGCAGTGCCGCCGGCGGGAGGGCCGTTGAGCAGTTCTTC.